These T cell receptor beta chains were read from a single sample in a study of blood T cell repertoires in COVID-19. Produced via immunoSEQ multiplex PCR; TCRdb's table is partial and in-frame only. Of a few hundred thousand clones listed, 70% to 90% were seen once; the top ten hold about 9.9%. Sequences were obtained from PBMCs or T cells enriched from blood (not recorded which). The receptors were sampled from a woman aged 40 to 50 who had recovered from COVID-19. Both conserved end residues are part of each CDR3. The D gene is left open where the match is weak. For some rows the clone size is stated as once, few or many, or as a class when expanded; others skip it.

CASSSGLGTYSNQPQHF	TGTGCCAGCAGTTCCGGTTTGGGGACATATAGCAATCAGCCCCAGCATTTT	TRBV7-2	-	-	TRBJ1-5
CASSYSLPAPGRNQPQHF	TGTGCCAGCAGTTACTCGCTACCAGCGCCCGGCCGCAATCAGCCCCAGCATTTT	TRBV6-2/TRBV6-3	-	-	TRBJ1-5
CAWSLGQGNSPLHF	TGTGCCTGGAGCTTGGGACAGGGTAATTCACCCCTCCACTTT	TRBV30	-	TRBD1	TRBJ1-6
CASPGLAGENEQFF	TGTGCCAGCCCGGGACTAGCGGGAGAAAATGAGCAGTTCTTC	TRBV5-4	few	TRBD2	TRBJ2-1
CASSAGSHTEAFF	TGTGCCAGTAGTGCGGGGAGTCACACTGAAGCTTTCTTT	TRBV19	-	-	TRBJ1-1
CASSLVGAGELFF	TGTGCCAGCAGCTTAGTAGGGGCCGGGGAGCTGTTTTTT	TRBV7-9	once	-	TRBJ2-2
CASSVGLAANEQFF	TGCGCCAGCAGCGTTGGACTAGCGGCCAATGAGCAGTTCTTC	TRBV5-1	-	TRBD2	TRBJ2-1
CASSLEGWERGQETQYF	TGTGCCAGCAGCTTAGAAGGTTGGGAGCGGGGCCAAGAGACCCAGTACTTC	TRBV11-3	-	TRBD2	TRBJ2-5
CASSLDTQETQYF	TGTGCTAGCAGCTTAGACACCCAAGAGACCCAGTACTTC	TRBV7-7	-	-	TRBJ2-5
CASSQNGIRYGYTF	TGTGCCAGCAGCCAAAACGGGATTCGCTATGGCTACACCTTC	TRBV7-2	once	-	TRBJ1-2
CASSVGGGYGYTF	TGTGCCAGCAGCGTAGGGGGCGGCTATGGCTACACCTTC	TRBV9	-	-	TRBJ1-2
CASSGRTGVNQPQHF	TGTGCCAGCAGTGGACGGACAGGGGTCAATCAGCCCCAGCATTTT	TRBV27	-	TRBD1	TRBJ1-5
CASSPSVFEQYF	TGTGCCAGCAGTCCCAGTGTTTTCGAGCAGTACTTC	TRBV2	-	-	TRBJ2-7
CAISEEWGGETQYF	TGTGCCATCAGTGAGGAGTGGGGGGGAGAGACCCAGTACTTC	TRBV10-3	-	TRBD2	TRBJ2-5
CASSRYHRGNQPQHF	TGCGCCAGCAGCCGCTATCACAGGGGGAATCAGCCCCAGCATTTT	TRBV4-3	-	TRBD1	TRBJ1-5
CASVPGSGEQYF	TGTGCCAGCGTTCCCGGGTCGGGGGAGCAGTACTTC	TRBV7-2	-	-	TRBJ2-7
CAWSPRLETQYF	TGTGCCTGGAGTCCCAGGTTAGAGACCCAGTACTTC	TRBV30	once	-	TRBJ2-5
CACSPGTGNGYTF	TGTGCCTGCTCTCCCGGGACAGGGAATGGCTACACCTTC	TRBV19	-	TRBD1	TRBJ1-2
CASSDWGMNTEAFF	TGCGCCAGCAGTGATTGGGGCATGAACACTGAAGCTTTCTTT	TRBV10-2	-	-	TRBJ1-1
CASSLGLAGEREQYF	TGTGCCAGCAGTTTAGGTCTAGCGGGAGAGCGCGAGCAGTACTTC	TRBV28	-	TRBD2	TRBJ2-7
CASRPPTGENTEAFF	TGTGCCAGCAGACCTCCGACAGGGGAGAACACTGAAGCTTTCTTT	TRBV7-8	-	TRBD1	TRBJ1-1
CATEPRQGRTDTQYF	TGTGCCACCGAGCCCCGACAGGGGAGGACAGATACGCAGTATTTT	TRBV24-1	-	TRBD1	TRBJ2-3
CASSSGTGGADGYTF	TGTGCCAGCAGTTCCGGGACAGGGGGCGCGGATGGCTACACCTTC	TRBV27	-	TRBD1	TRBJ1-2
CASSSSGGAKKQFF	TGCGCCAGCAGCTCTAGCGGGGGGGCGAAAAAGCAGTTCTTC	TRBV5-1	-	TRBD2	TRBJ2-1
CSASTRQRPYEQYF	TGCAGTGCTAGTACTCGACAGAGGCCCTACGAGCAGTACTTC	TRBV20-1	-	-	TRBJ2-7
CASRIAGAKDTQYF	TGCGCCAGCAGGATAGCGGGAGCCAAAGATACGCAGTATTTT	TRBV5-1	once	TRBD2	TRBJ2-3
CASSQDRRYEQYF	TGCGCCAGCAGCCAAGATAGGAGATACGAGCAGTACTTC	TRBV4-1	-	-	TRBJ2-7
CASSQEPGNSNQPQHF	TGCGCCAGCAGCCAAGAACCAGGGAATAGCAATCAGCCCCAGCATTTT	TRBV4-1	-	-	TRBJ1-5
CASSHTSGGFNEQFF	TGTGCCAGCAGCCACACTAGCGGGGGGTTTAATGAGCAGTTCTTC	TRBV3-1/TRBV3-2	-	TRBD2	TRBJ2-1
CASSSNRGGPYEQYF	TGTGCCAGCAGCTCGAACAGGGGAGGACCCTACGAGCAGTACTTC	TRBV11-2	-	-	TRBJ2-7
CASDLTGTEQFF	TGTGCCAGCGATCTGACCGGGACAGAGCAGTTCTTC	TRBV2	-	-	TRBJ2-1
CASTSTGSTRRKNTIYF	TGTGCCAGTACCTCGACAGGGTCGACTAGGAGGAAAAACACCATATATTTT	TRBV19	-	TRBD1	TRBJ1-3
CASSFRRGAYGYTF	TGTGCCAGCAGTTTTCGTCGGGGGGCCTATGGCTACACCTTC	TRBV6-2/TRBV6-3	-	-	TRBJ1-2
CASSLGTSGGRETQYF	TGTGCCAGCAGCCTAGGGACTAGCGGGGGGCGGGAGACCCAGTACTTC	TRBV7-3	-	TRBD2	TRBJ2-5
CASSPEGGSTYEQYF	TGTGCCAGCAGCCCAGAGGGAGGATCGACCTACGAGCAGTACTTC	TRBV7-2	-	-	TRBJ2-7
CAWSRTGISGANVLTF	TGTGCCTGGAGCCGAACGGGAATCTCTGGGGCCAACGTCCTGACTTTC	TRBV30	-	-	TRBJ2-6
CASSPDRVWTGELFF	TGTGCCAGCAGCCCGGACAGGGTCTGGACCGGGGAGCTGTTTTTT	TRBV3-1/TRBV3-2	-	TRBD1	TRBJ2-2
CASSLGSSYNEQFF	TGTGCCAGCAGCTTAGGGAGCTCCTACAATGAGCAGTTCTTC	TRBV7-2	-	-	TRBJ2-1
CASSDGSGGTGNTGELFF	TGTGCCAGCAGTGACGGTTCTGGCGGGACAGGGAACACCGGGGAGCTGTTTTTT	TRBV25-1	-	TRBD1	TRBJ2-2
CSVQGYNYGYTF	TGCAGCGTTCAGGGCTACAACTATGGCTACACCTTC	TRBV29-1	once	-	TRBJ1-2
CATSGGGANTEAFF	TGTGCCACCAGTGGAGGGGGCGCGAACACTGAAGCTTTCTTT	TRBV24-1	-	TRBD1	TRBJ1-1
CASSVMTGLNTEAFF	TGTGCCAGCAGCGTAATGACAGGTTTGAACACTGAAGCTTTCTTT	TRBV9	-	-	TRBJ1-1
CASSQTPRETQYF	TGTGCCAGCAGCCAGACACCCCGGGAGACCCAGTACTTC	TRBV5-6	-	-	TRBJ2-5
CASSGWDTSYGYTF	TGTGCCAGCAGTGGGTGGGACACGTCTTATGGCTACACCTTC	TRBV2	-	-	TRBJ1-2
CASSQGWTYGYTF	TGTGCCAGCAGTCAGGGGTGGACCTATGGCTACACCTTC	TRBV6-5	-	-	TRBJ1-2
CASRDRGNTEAFF	TGTGCCAGCCGAGACAGGGGGAACACTGAAGCTTTCTTT	TRBV27	once	TRBD1	TRBJ1-1
CASSPMGGDSNSPLHF	TGTGCCAGCTCCCCCATGGGGGGTGACAGTAATTCACCCCTCCACTTT	TRBV3-1/TRBV3-2	once	-	TRBJ1-6
CASSGGNRGNGYTF	TGCGCCAGCAGCGGAGGGAACAGGGGAAATGGCTACACCTTC	TRBV5-1	-	TRBD1	TRBJ1-2
CAQTTGFIYGYTF	TGTGCCCAGACGACAGGGTTTATCTATGGCTACACCTTC	TRBV30	-	TRBD1	TRBJ1-2
CASSTRTDTAAPQHF	TGTGCCAGTAGTACCCGGACGGACACCGCGGCGCCCCAGCATTTT	TRBV19	-	-	TRBJ1-5
CASSLGQGTYNEKLFF	TGCGCCAGCAGCTTGGGACAGGGTACCTATAATGAAAAACTGTTTTTT	TRBV5-1	-	TRBD1	TRBJ1-4
CASSLWMTGIVNTEAFF	TGTGCCAGCAGTTTATGGATGACAGGGATAGTGAACACTGAAGCTTTCTTT	TRBV28	-	TRBD1	TRBJ1-1
CASSTGYEQYF	TGCGCCAGCAGCACAGGGTACGAGCAGTACTTC	TRBV5-1	-	-	TRBJ2-7
CATMGTSTDTQYF	TGTGCGACAATGGGGACTAGCACAGATACGCAGTATTTT	TRBV6-5	-	-	TRBJ2-3
CASRGLRVGNEKLFF	TGTGCCAGCAGAGGGCTCAGGGTTGGTAATGAAAAACTGTTTTTT	TRBV2	once	-	TRBJ1-4
CASSPLRGTEAFF	TGTGCCAGCAGTCCACTTAGGGGGACTGAAGCTTTCTTT	TRBV28	-	-	TRBJ1-1
CASSQRDTYNEQFF	TGCGCCAGCAGCCAACGGGACACTTACAATGAGCAGTTCTTC	TRBV4-1	-	-	TRBJ2-1
CAWSGGLQETQYF	TGTGCCTGGAGTGGGGGGCTCCAAGAGACCCAGTACTTC	TRBV30	-	-	TRBJ2-5
CASSGSRDRYYGYTF	TGTGCCAGCTCGGGAAGTAGGGACAGATACTATGGCTACACCTTC	TRBV19	-	TRBD1	TRBJ1-2